The 23 T cell receptor beta chains listed next were all sequenced from one sample in a study of siplizumab effects on memory and regulatory T cells. Coculture of the mixed lymphocyte reaction cells took place at 37 degrees C and lasted more than 5 days. No antigen is known for these receptors. Sequencing was performed with immunoSEQ multiplex PCR; in TCRdb, only in-frame clones are kept and a portion is missing. Of 15,000 or so clones listed, around 41% are singletons. Sequencing was performed on CFSE-low (dividing) CD4+ T cells sorted from an allogeneic mixed lymphocyte reaction. Receptors originate from a human donor in good health; the cells came from an allogeneic mixed lymphocyte reaction. Some clones in this sample may be carry-over from other donors' samples.

V gene TRBV19 combines with J gene TRBJ2-1; 14 nucleotides line up with TRBD2. The CDR3 has 16 amino acids. CDR1 is LNHDA and CDR2 is SQIVND in the germline V gene (reference sequence). The V segment lost 4 bases and the J segment 8 bases; nucleotides outside the gene matches: 7. CDR3: CASSTTGTSGSYEQFF. DNA of the CDR3: TGTGCCAGTAGTACCACCGGGACTAGCGGGAGCTATGAGCAGTTCTTC.

This clone has just a few counts. V is TRBV9 and J is TRBJ2-1; 9 nucleotides match TRBD2. Per germline, CDR1 SGDLS and CDR2 YYNGEE. The trim removed 4 bases at V and 0 bases at J, leaving 2 bases unmatched. This CDR3 has 15 amino acids. The CDR3 nucleotides are TGTGCCAGCAGCATTAGCGGGAGCTCCTACAATGAGCAGTTCTTC. Protein sequence: CASSISGSSYNEQFF.

This clone was seen once. This chain uses TRBV18 with TRBJ2-5; 11 nucleotides agree with TRBD2. Trimming cost V 6 bases and J 4 bases; bases outside gene matches: 7. The CDR3 contains 15 residues. Germline V gene sequence: CDR1 KGHSH, CDR2 LQKENI. CDR3 in DNA: TGTGCCAGCTCCTCACTAGCGGGAGAACGAGAGACCCAGTACTTC. It translates to CASSSLAGERETQYF. Based on the CDR3 plus reference TRBV18 and TRBJ2-5, the full variable domain is NAGVMQNPRHLVRRRGQEARLRCSPMKGHSHVYWYRQLPEEGLKFMVYLQKENIIDESGMPKERFSAEFPKEGPSILRIQQVVRGDSAAYFCASSSLAGERETQYFGPGTRLLVL.

This clone was detected only a few times. The chain links TRBV5-1 to TRBJ2-3; D tentatively reads TRBD1 or TRBD2 (6 bases each). Germline lookup yields CDR1 SGHRS and CDR2 YFSETQ. The CDR3 is 16 residues long. V was trimmed by 4 bases and J by 0 bases, leaving 15 bases between them. The CDR3 DNA follows: TGCGCCAGCAGCGGGAGGAGGGGGGCGAGCACAGATACGCAGTATTTT. Translation: CASSGRRGASTDTQYF. The full variable domain, in which reference TRBV5-1 and TRBJ2-3 provide the parts outside the CDR3, is KAGVTQTPRYLIKTRGQQVTLSCSPISGHRSVSWYQQTPGQGLQFLFEYFSETQRNKGNFPGRFSGRQFSNSRSEMNVSTLELGDSALYLCASSGRRGASTDTQYFGPGTRLTVL.

This rearrangement joins TRBV6-5 to TRBJ2-7; 10 bases are a match to TRBD1. V was clipped by 1 base and J by 6 bases; unmatched bases: 3. This CDR3 has 14 residues. In germline, CDR1 is MNHEY, CDR2 SVGAGI. The CDR3 reads CASSYLDRGAEQYF. The CDR3 DNA is TGTGCCAGCAGTTACTTGGACAGGGGGGCCGAGCAGTACTTC.

V and J are TRBV15 and TRBJ2-5, with D possibly TRBD2 on 5 matching bases. V gave up 3 bases and J gave up 3 bases, with 5 bases separating them. CDR3 size: 12 residues. Germline lookup yields CDR1 LNHNV and CDR2 YYDKDF (reference sequence). CDR3 protein: CATSSGEETQYF. The CDR3 coding sequence is TGTGCCACCAGCAGCGGGGAAGAGACCCAGTACTTC.

The chain joins TRBV10-3 to TRBJ2-2; D remains ambiguous. CDR1 and CDR2 (germline): ENHRY, SYGVKD. V was pared by 11 bases and J by 5 bases, with 24 bases between. The CDR3 covers 16 residues. CDR3 sequence reads: CAVQSSEPGPTGELFF. As DNA, the CDR3 is TGTGCCGTCCAAAGCAGCGAGCCGGGCCCAACCGGGGAGCTGTTTTTT.

The rearrangement uses TRBV4-1 and TRBJ2-5; D possibly corresponds to TRBD2 (7 bases). V was trimmed by 4 bases and J by 7 bases, leaving 19 bases between them. This CDR3 is built from 15 residues. The germline CDR1 and CDR2 sequences are MGHRA and YSYEKL. Written as DNA, the CDR3 is TGCGCCAGCAGCCCAAGCGGAGGGGGGGGATGGACCCAGTACTTC. Translating gives CASSPSGGGGWTQYF.

This clone turned up a few times. V is TRBV6-6 and J is TRBJ2-2, with unresolved D. The germline V gene encodes CDR1 MNHNY and CDR2 SVGAGI (reference sequence). Trimming cost V 6 bases and J 1 base, with 12 bases left between them. The CDR3 length is 15 residues. This CDR3 reads CASSNEQLNTGELFF. The CDR3 DNA sequence: TGTGCCAGCAGCAACGAACAGCTGAACACCGGGGAGCTGTTTTTT.

This clone was picked up one time. The chain uses TRBV5-8 and TRBJ1-5; TRBD1 matches at 8 bases. V shed 4 bases, J shed 6 bases, and the junction held 6 bases outside the gene matches. The CDR3 runs 14 residues. Germline V lookup: CDR1 SGHTS, CDR2 YDEGEE. CDR3 protein: CASSQTGETQPQHF. The CDR3 DNA is TGTGCCAGCAGCCAGACAGGGGAGACTCAGCCCCAGCATTTT.

In its sample, this clone was seen a few times. CDR3 sequence (DNA): TGTGCCAGCAGCGTATTAGCAGAGGGAAACTATGGCTACACCTTC. It encodes CASSVLAEGNYGYTF. The gene calls are TRBV9 and TRBJ1-2; D not certain. The CDR3 has 15 amino acids. Germline V gene sequence: CDR1 SGDLS, CDR2 YYNGEE. V lost 1 base and J lost 2, with 12 bases in between.

CDR3 loop: CASSQAGTDNYGYTF. DNA for the CDR3: TGTGCCAGCAGCCAGGCCGGGACAGACAACTATGGCTACACCTTC. This rearrangement joins TRBV4-2 to TRBJ1-2, with 7 bases matching TRBD1. Germline CDR1 LGHNA, CDR2 YNFKEQ. The CDR3 is 15 amino acids. The trim removed 3 bases at V and 2 bases at J, leaving 6 bases unmatched.

The chain couples TRBV7-2 to TRBJ2-2; 9 positions match TRBD1. Germline V gives CDR1 SGHTA, CDR2 FQGNSA. The V gene end was trimmed by 5 bases and the J gene end by 5 bases; junction bases not matched to a gene: 9. This CDR3 has 16 residues. The CDR3 DNA sequence: TGTGCCAGCAGCAATATACAGGGGGCGCGGACCGGGGAGCTGTTTTTT. Protein product: CASSNIQGARTGELFF.

This clone has more than one count but fewer than ten. This chain links TRBV27 with TRBJ2-7, with D unclear. The CDR3 totals 15 residues. From germline, CDR1 is MNHEY and CDR2 SMNVEV (reference sequence). V dropped 3 bases and J dropped 2 bases, with 14 bases sitting between them. Written as DNA, the CDR3 is TGTGCCAGCAGTTTTCAGTCAGGTGCTACCTACGAGCAGTACTTC. Encoded protein: CASSFQSGATYEQYF.

DNA for the CDR3: TGTGCCAGTAGTATAGGACTAGCGGGATCTTACAATGAGCAGTTCTTC. This sequence encodes CASSIGLAGSYNEQFF. This chain links TRBV19 with TRBJ2-1, with 11 bases that match TRBD2. Per the germline V gene, CDR1 is LNHDA and CDR2 is SQIVND (reference sequence). The CDR3 extends over 16 amino acids. After removal of 1 base from V and 4 bases from J, the junction contained 3 bases not matched to a gene.

The V gene is TRBV27, the J gene TRBJ2-1; 9 bases map to TRBD1. The CDR3 contains 16 residues. Germline values: CDR1 MNHEY, CDR2 SMNVEV (reference sequence). The V and J ends lost 5 bases and 9 bases, in that order; junction bases with no gene match: 14. CDR3 in amino acids: CASSTIPVDRGVEQFF. In nucleotides, the CDR3 is TGTGCCAGCAGTACGATTCCCGTCGACAGGGGGGTTGAGCAGTTCTTC.

This clone was counted a few times. This chain joins TRBV19 and TRBJ2-3; the D gene could be TRBD1 or TRBD2 (5 bases each). Trimming shortened V by 1 base and J by 4 bases, and 12 bases separated the two germline ends. The CDR3 is 15 amino acids. CDR1 LNHDA and CDR2 SQIVND come from the germline V gene (reference sequence). CDR3 amino acids: CASSIAVGRSDTQYF. For the CDR3, the DNA is TGTGCCAGTAGTATAGCCGTGGGACGATCAGATACGCAGTATTTT.

V gene TRBV5-1 combines with J gene TRBJ1-1; the match to TRBD1 covers 7 bases. This CDR3 is 15 amino acids long. Germline V gene data show CDR1 as SGHRS and CDR2 as YFSETQ. Trimming took 3 bases from V and 1 from J; bases not matched to a gene: 6. CDR3 DNA sequence: TGCGCCAGCAGCTCTTCCGGGACAGCGAACACTGAAGCTTTCTTT. Amino acids: CASSSSGTANTEAFF. The whole variable domain, remainder taken from reference TRBV5-1 and TRBJ1-1, is KAGVTQTPRYLIKTRGQQVTLSCSPISGHRSVSWYQQTPGQGLQFLFEYFSETQRNKGNFPGRFSGRQFSNSRSEMNVSTLELGDSALYLCASSSSGTANTEAFFGQGTRLTVV.

This clone has a handful of counts. The rearrangement uses TRBV5-6 and TRBJ1-5; D unclear. Per germline, CDR1 SGHDT and CDR2 YYEEEE. The CDR3 covers 17 residues. V shed 4 bases and J shed 2 bases, with 19 bases lying between them. CDR3 DNA sequence: TGTGCCAGCAGCGCCGGGCCGAAATTGGCCGGCAATCAGCCCCAGCATTTT. The encoded protein is CASSAGPKLAGNQPQHF.

This chain's CDR3 is CASRRDRNYGYTF. The CDR3 DNA sequence: TGTGCCAGCAGACGGGACAGGAACTATGGCTACACCTTC. V is TRBV27 and J is TRBJ1-2; 8 positions agree with TRBD1. CDR3 length: 13 amino acids. With 6 bases clipped from V and 2 bases from J, the junction kept 2 bases outside the gene matches. Germline V lookup: CDR1 MNHEY, CDR2 SMNVEV (reference sequence).

This clone has only a few counts. The chain recombines TRBV7-9 with TRBJ1-5; D is unclear. The germline V gene has CDR1 SEHNR and CDR2 FQNEAQ (reference sequence). V dropped 1 base and J dropped 4 bases, with 8 bases sitting between them. The CDR3 is 14 amino acids. CDR3 nucleotide sequence: TGTGCCAGCAGCTTAGACTTGGGTAATCAGCCCCAGCATTTT. This gives the protein CASSLDLGNQPQHF.

The V gene is TRBV2, the J gene TRBJ2-7, with D perhaps given as TRBD1 or TRBD2 (6 bases each). CDR1 is SNHLY, CDR2 FYNNEI, per germline. The V end lost 4 bases, the J end lost 1 base, and 14 bases lay between the germline ends. CDR3 length: 15 amino acids. The chain's CDR3 is CASSVEGGLSYEQYF. The CDR3 DNA is TGTGCCAGCAGTGTTGAGGGGGGACTGTCCTACGAGCAGTACTTC. Full variable domain (remainder filled in from reference TRBV2 and TRBJ2-7): EPEVTQTPSHQVTQMGQEVILRCVPISNHLYFYWYRQILGQKVEFLVSFYNNEISEKSEIFDDQFSVERPDGSNFTLKIRSTKLEDSAMYFCASSVEGGLSYEQYFGPGTRLTVT.

The chain uses TRBV6-1 and TRBJ1-1; D gene ambiguous. Looked up from germline, CDR1 is MNHNS and CDR2 is SASEGT. The V and J ends lost 6 bases and 5 bases respectively, with 13 bases between them. The CDR3 covers 13 residues. CDR3 nucleotides: TGTGCCAGCAGCCGGAGGAGGTTGACTGAAGCTTTCTTT. Protein product: CASSRRRLTEAFF.